The 17 T cell receptor beta chains given below trace back to one sample, sequenced in a study of vaccination effects on CD4 cells after COVID-19. Antigen-specific CD4+ T cells were first expanded with viral peptide pools by the ViraFEST assay and only then sequenced. CD4+ T cells were isolated after 10 days of culture. BNT162b2 vaccine or mRNA-1273 vaccine was given to participants in two doses. The repertoire was sequenced with immunoSEQ multiplex PCR; TCRdb's copy has only in-frame clones and lacks some. In the table there are about 80,000 clones, roughly 73% of which are singletons. Which antigens these TCRs recognize remains unknown. Sample: CD4+ T cells from PBMCs cultured with HCoV-OC43 spike peptides, taken after COVID-19 vaccination. Sample subset: HCoV-OC43 spike overlapping peptide pool stimulation. These receptors were collected from a human donor who received a COVID-19 vaccine.

This clone was observed a few times. V and J are TRBV30 and TRBJ1-5; D might be TRBD1 (6 bases). The CDR3 length is 14 residues. The V gene's germline CDR1 is GTSNPN and CDR2 SVGIG (reference sequence). V dropped 3 bases and J dropped 2 bases, with 11 bases sitting between them. CDR3 amino acids: CAWSGGPGNQPQHF. CDR3 nucleotide sequence: TGTGCCTGGAGCGGGGGGCCTGGCAATCAGCCCCAGCATTTT.

This chain connects TRBV6-5 to TRBJ1-2; D is perhaps TRBD1 (5 bases). The CDR3 runs 11 residues. CDR1 is MNHEY, CDR2 SVGAGI, per germline. V shed 6 bases and J shed 7 bases, with 9 bases lying between them. Here the CDR3 DNA reads TGTGCCAGCAGGAACGGGGGTGGCTACACCTTC. Residues: CASRNGGGYTF.

The table lists this clone with a count of one. The rearrangement joins TRBV12-5 to TRBJ1-5; D might be TRBD1 (5 bases). CDR1 and CDR2 (germline): LGHNT, FRNRAP. With 3 bases removed from V and 0 bases from J, the gap between germline ends came to 9 bases. The CDR3 loop spans 15 amino acids. This chain's CDR3 is CASGLDSVSNQPQHF. In DNA form, the CDR3 reads TGTGCTAGTGGTTTAGACAGTGTTAGCAATCAGCCCCAGCATTTT.

J is TRBJ2-7 and V is TRBV10-2; either TRBD1 or TRBD2 may supply D (6 bases each). V lost 9 bases to trimming and J lost 11 bases, with 14 bases between them. The CDR3 has 10 residues. The germline V gene has CDR1 WSHSY and CDR2 SAAADI. The chain's CDR3 is CASQTGRKYV. The CDR3 DNA follows: TGCGCCAGTCAAACAGGGAGGAAGTACGTC.

The chain employs TRBV3-1 (or the pseudogene TRBV3-2) and TRBJ2-5, with 8 bases fitting TRBD2. The CDR3 extends over 14 amino acids. The V and J ends lost 4 bases and 6 bases, in that order; junction bases with no gene match: 7. From germline, CDR1 is LGHDT and CDR2 YNNKEL (reference sequence). The CDR3 bases are TGTGCCAGCAGCCGAAGCGGGGGAGGAAAGACCCAGTACTTC. The encoded protein is CASSRSGGGKTQYF.

The chain has TRBV2 and TRBJ2-7; D gene uncertain. V was pared by 7 bases and J by 6 bases, with 13 bases between. This CDR3 has 12 amino acids. Germline loops: CDR1 SNHLY, CDR2 FYNNEI. DNA for the CDR3: TGTGCCAGCATGGCCGACCAACGCGAGCAGTACGTC. Translated, it gives CASMADQREQYV.

V usage is TRBV7-2 and J usage is TRBJ1-5; 7 bases fit TRBD1. V trimming: 1 base; J trimming: 1 base; junction bases outside the gene matches: 7. CDR1 is SGHTA and CDR2 is FQGNSA in the germline V gene. This CDR3 comprises 17 residues. CDR3 region: CASSLGWRQGSNQPQHF. DNA for the CDR3: TGTGCCAGCAGCTTAGGGTGGAGACAGGGAAGCAATCAGCCCCAGCATTTT.

In DNA, the CDR3 is TGCGCCAGCACTGAACAGCTCTCTGGAAACACCATATATTTT. It yields the protein CASTEQLSGNTIYF. The chain recombines TRBV10-2 with TRBJ1-3; D is ambiguous. V was trimmed by 7 bases and J by 0 bases, leaving 10 bases between them. This CDR3 region has 14 residues. The germline CDR1 and CDR2 sequences are WSHSY and SAAADI.

This clone was detected only a few times. This rearrangement joins TRBV27 to TRBJ1-3; D possibly corresponds to TRBD1 (5 bases). The CDR3 is 19 amino acids. The germline V gene encodes CDR1 MNHEY and CDR2 SMNVEV (reference sequence). Trimming removed 4 bases at V and 2 bases at J, with 24 bases between. The chain's CDR3 is CASSSIVSGPGIPGNTIYF. CDR3 sequence (DNA): TGTGCCAGCAGTTCCATAGTCTCCGGCCCAGGGATTCCTGGAAACACCATATATTTT.

The rearrangement uses TRBV5-1 and TRBJ2-3, with 10 bases matching TRBD2. Germline V lookup: CDR1 SGHRS, CDR2 YFSETQ. V shed 0 bases and J 2 bases; nucleotides not matched to a gene: 3. The CDR3 contains 16 residues. The CDR3 reads CASSLVSGGNTDTQYF. Written as DNA, the CDR3 is TGCGCCAGCAGCTTGGTTAGCGGGGGGAACACAGATACGCAGTATTTT.

This clone came up a few times. The chain uses TRBV5-1 and TRBJ2-2; possibly TRBD1 for D (5 bases). The length of the CDR3 is 14 residues. CDR1 is SGHRS, CDR2 YFSETQ, per germline. Trimming took 1 base from V and 4 from J, leaving 8 bases between them. The chain's CDR3 is CASSLIGATGELFF. CDR3 bases: TGCGCCAGCAGCTTGATAGGGGCCACCGGGGAGCTGTTTTTT.

This sequence joins TRBV3-1 (or the pseudogene TRBV3-2) and TRBJ2-5, with TRBD2 matching 13 bases. This CDR3 region has 16 residues. With V trimmed by 4 bases and J by 5 bases, 7 bases remained unmatched. Germline values: CDR1 LGHDT, CDR2 YNNKEL (reference sequence). The CDR3 is CASSPTSGGAWETQYF. Here the CDR3 DNA reads TGTGCCAGCAGCCCTACTAGCGGGGGGGCGTGGGAGACCCAGTACTTC.

The chain combines TRBV12-5 with TRBJ1-5; the D gene is possibly TRBD1 (5 bases). There are 13 residues in the CDR3. Germline V lookup: CDR1 LGHNT, CDR2 FRNRAP. V was pared by 7 bases and J by 11 bases, with 18 bases between. The CDR3 loop is CASVFGGDWAQHF. For the CDR3, the DNA is TGTGCTAGTGTCTTCGGGGGGGATTGGGCCCAGCATTTT.

The chain is built from TRBV19 and TRBJ2-6; D perhaps matches TRBD2 (6 bases). This CDR3 comprises 12 residues. Germline CDR1 and CDR2: LNHDA and SQIVND (reference sequence). Trimming pared 11 bases from V and 2 bases from J, leaving 7 bases between. The CDR3 protein is CACGAGANVLTF. As DNA, the CDR3 is TGTGCCTGCGGGGCTGGGGCCAACGTCCTGACTTTC.

This clone was counted a single time. This chain joins TRBV18 and TRBJ1-2; 7 bases line up with TRBD1. Trimming at V came to 2 bases and at J to 0 bases, leaving 6 bases not matched to a gene. Germline V lookup: CDR1 KGHSH, CDR2 LQKENI. The CDR3 totals 16 residues. CDR3 region: CASSPGNTGANYGYTF. CDR3 nucleotide sequence: TGTGCCAGCTCACCAGGAAACACAGGGGCTAACTATGGCTACACCTTC.

This clone was seen once. The chain links TRBV5-4 to TRBJ2-2; D may be TRBD1 (5 bases). The germline gives CDR1 SGHNT, CDR2 YYREEE (reference sequence). The CDR3 is 15 residues long. V lost 4 bases and J lost 0, with 10 bases in between. The CDR3 loop is CASSGQLSNTGELFF. The CDR3 nucleotides read TGTGCCAGCAGCGGACAACTATCGAACACCGGGGAGCTGTTTTTT.

The rearrangement links TRBV6-6 to TRBJ2-3; 8 positions agree with TRBD2. Trimming removed 8 bases from V and 0 bases from J; junction bases left unmatched: 7. There are 15 residues in the CDR3. The germline V gene encodes CDR1 MNHNY and CDR2 SVGAGI (reference sequence). CDR3 residues: CASGFSGVSTDTQYF. CDR3 bases: TGTGCCAGCGGATTTAGCGGGGTTAGCACAGATACGCAGTATTTT.